This entry describes one TCR beta chain. Its antigen is currently unknown. This sample is part of a study of lymphopenia after photon versus proton radiotherapy. The study's findings and limits: After lymphocyte nadir, photon-treated repertoires showed oligoclonal expansion, especially CD8+ Temra. Photon-treated patients lost naive T cells and TCR diversity; proton-treated stayed stable. Larger post-nadir TCR diversity loss correlated inversely with survival in deceased patients. Only patients who died were analyzed for survival; proton advantage is unproven.

The method was immunoSEQ multiplex PCR; TCRdb's version includes in-frame clones alone and lacks a portion of them. Of more than 45,000 clones in the sample, about four fifths are singletons; the top ten hold about 1.9%. The CDR3 extends over 14 amino acids. CDR1 is SGHDT, CDR2 YYEEEE, per germline. V was pared by 4 bases and J by 5 bases, with 16 bases between. This specimen consisted of peripheral blood, obtained from a patient treated with proton-based radiotherapy. The chain combines TRBV5-6 with TRBJ2-7; D not resolved. The source is a man in his 60s with pancreatic cancer. CDR3 in amino acids: CASSQLGPKNEQYF. CDR3 nucleotides: TGTGCCAGCAGCCAGTTGGGTCCCAAGAACGAGCAGTACTTC.